This section outlines one T cell receptor beta chain sequence together with its context. Antigen specificity is unknown. This sample is drawn from a study of cytomegalovirus exposure and HLA in healthy donors. The study ran its PCR with 60 Vbeta and 13 Jbeta primers. Sequenced by immunoSEQ multiplex PCR; TCRdb stores in-frame clones only, minus some. This sample has about 130,000 clones, with 70% to 80% found just once. Study-level results: The study assumed roughly uniform donor sequencing depth for presence/absence analyses. The study put 160 or so TCR beta chains on its list as cytomegalovirus-associated. Later genetic work tied a missense DCLRE1C variant to beta-chain V and J trimming.

Germline loops: CDR1 SGHNT, CDR2 YYREEE (reference sequence). The CDR3 contains 16 residues. With V trimmed by 4 bases and J by 2 bases, 7 bases remained unmatched. The V and J genes are TRBV5-4 and TRBJ2-5, with 11 bases that match TRBD1. This sequence was found in a man in his fifties or sixties in good health and CMV-seronegative. The sequenced sample was PBMCs. CDR3 sequence: CASSGGTGGNQETQYF. The CDR3 DNA follows: TGTGCCAGCAGCGGGGGGACAGGGGGGAATCAAGAGACCCAGTACTTC.